This T cell receptor beta chain was recorded in a study of blood T cell repertoires in COVID-19. The CDR3 covers 16 residues. Trimming took 0 bases from V and 5 from J; bases not matched to a gene: 7. Germline V CDR1 and CDR2: MNHEY, SVGEGT. Clones were sequenced by immunoSEQ multiplex PCR, and TCRdb holds only the in-frame ones, with some missing. The table has hundreds of thousands of clones, around 83% seen once. The chain joins TRBV6-2 or TRBV6-3 to TRBJ2-7, with 10 bases lining up with TRBD1. Sequencing was done on a sample of peripheral blood. The receptor comes from a man aged 40-55 years with acute or convalescent COVID-19. The CDR3 region is CASSYSSDRGADEQYF. Here the CDR3 DNA reads TGTGCCAGCAGTTACTCCTCGGACAGGGGGGCGGACGAGCAGTACTTC.